Detailed here is one TCR beta chain. What it binds is not known. This specimen belongs to a study of T cell responses to AZD1222 COVID-19 vaccine. Study results and limitations: Only after the peak T cell response were repertoires sampled. Close to half of all spike-specific TCRs reportedly target regions of the variants that are unmutated. Spike-specific TCR breadth and depth grew following two AZD1222 doses. Most donors were white British, females outnumbered males, and clonal diversity was possibly underestimated.

TCRdb's table, derived via immunoSEQ multiplex PCR, lists solely in-frame clones and lacks some. The table shows more than 95,000 clones, with roughly 85% occurring only once. Sequenced here: peripheral blood, sampled 28 days after the second AZD1222 dose. The receptor's source is an adult who received the AZD1222 COVID-19 vaccine.

The CDR3 region has the DNA TGTGCCAGCAGCCAAAATTCCCAGGGTCCCTATGGCTACACCTTC. It is translated as CASSQNSQGPYGYTF. This chain uses TRBV5-4 with TRBJ1-2, with TRBD1 as a possible D gene (5 bases). Trimming took 4 bases from V and 4 from J, leaving 17 bases between them. The germline V gene has CDR1 SGHNT and CDR2 YYREEE (reference sequence). The CDR3 has 15 amino acids. Full variable domain (missing parts from reference TRBV5-4 and TRBJ1-2): ETGVTQSPTHLIKTRGQQVTLRCSSQSGHNTVSWYQQALGQGPQFIFQYYREEENGRGNFPPRFSGLQFPNYSSELNVNALELDDSALYLCASSQNSQGPYGYTFGSGTRLTVV.